The subject of this entry is one TCR beta chain. What it binds is unknown. Generated by immunoSEQ multiplex PCR, the TCRdb table keeps only in-frame clones and is missing some. Among a few hundred thousand clones, roughly 87% were seen once, and the ten largest hold about 11%. Donors were drawn from the approximately 120-subject validation cohort, separate from the 666-subject first cohort. Trimming took 1 base from V and 7 from J; bases not matched to a gene: 10. The CDR3 sequence is 17 residues long. Per the germline V gene, CDR1 is SEHNR and CDR2 is FQNEAQ (reference sequence). The source of the sample is a study of cytomegalovirus exposure and HLA in healthy donors. Overall study: According to later analysis, the same platform produced the 120 validation and about 700 first-cohort repertoires.

Regarding the study as a whole: It was reported that the classifier diagnosed cytomegalovirus status with high specificity and sensitivity in both the original and validation cohorts.

The chain employs TRBV7-9 and TRBJ2-1; TRBD2 matches at 10 bases. The sequencing sample was made of PBMCs. The receptor was derived from a man between 18 and 35 years old in good health and CMV-seropositive. This CDR3 reads CASSLEDLAGVRNEQFF. DNA for the CDR3: TGTGCCAGCAGCTTAGAGGACCTAGCGGGAGTGCGGAATGAGCAGTTCTTC. The entire variable domain, with the rest obtained from reference TRBV7-9 and TRBJ2-1, is as follows: DTGVSQNPRHKITKRGQNVTFRCDPISEHNRLYWYRQTLGQGPEFLTYFQNEAQLEKSRLLSDRFSAERPKGSFSTLEIQRTEQGDSAMYLCASSLEDLAGVRNEQFFGPGTRLTVL.